This entry lists 14 T cell receptor beta chains sequenced from one sample in a study of blood T cell repertoires in COVID-19. Clones were read by immunoSEQ multiplex PCR, and TCRdb kept only the in-frame ones, dropping some. The sample records some 700,000 clones, about 90% being singletons. The sequencing input was peripheral blood. These TCRs come from a woman aged 18-29 years with acute or convalescent COVID-19.

The V and J genes are TRBV3-1 (or the pseudogene TRBV3-2) and TRBJ2-7, with 12 bases that match TRBD1. Germline V gene sequence: CDR1 LGHDT, CDR2 YNNKEL (reference sequence). V lost 4 bases and J lost 3; bases outside the gene matches: 13. The CDR3 contains 18 residues. The CDR3: CASSPPGQGAWVGYEQYF. CDR3 nucleotides: TGTGCCAGCAGCCCTCCGGGACAGGGGGCCTGGGTGGGCTACGAGCAGTACTTC.

Of note for this clone: Germline is not matched at one junction end, which may reflect a read error. The chain is built from TRBV7-9 and TRBJ2-1; D is undetermined. CDR3 length: 8 amino acids. Germline CDR1 and CDR2: SEHNR and FQNEAQ (reference sequence). In nucleotides, the CDR3 is TGCGCACCGGGTGAGCAGTTCTTC. Translation gives CAPGEQFF.

The rearrangement uses TRBV7-9 and TRBJ2-2; 8 bases align to TRBD1. The CDR3 extends over 15 amino acids. With V trimmed by 5 bases and J by 4 bases, 6 bases remained unmatched. Germline V gene sequence: CDR1 SEHNR, CDR2 FQNEAQ (reference sequence). CDR3 in amino acids: CASSPRQGRTGELFF. The CDR3 coding sequence is TGTGCCAGCAGCCCACGACAGGGGCGCACCGGGGAGCTGTTTTTT. Drawing the rest from reference TRBV7-9 and TRBJ2-2, the complete variable domain is DTGVSQNPRHKITKRGQNVTFRCDPISEHNRLYWYRQTLGQGPEFLTYFQNEAQLEKSRLLSDRFSAERPKGSFSTLEIQRTEQGDSAMYLCASSPRQGRTGELFFGEGSRLTVL.

V gene TRBV4-1 combines with J gene TRBJ2-2; D is unresolved. Germline lookup yields CDR1 MGHRA and CDR2 YSYEKL. The CDR3 contains 16 residues. The V end lost 6 bases, the J end lost 4 bases, and 18 bases lay between the germline ends. CDR3 bases: TGCGCCAGCAGATACTACGTTCCCCCGGGCACCGGGGAGCTGTTTTTT. The encoded protein is CASRYYVPPGTGELFF.

The chain has TRBV24-1 and TRBJ2-5, with 8 bases matching TRBD2. The CDR3 is 16 amino acids. The V gene end was trimmed by 6 bases and the J gene end by 2 bases; junction bases not matched to a gene: 10. Germline V gives CDR1 KGHDR, CDR2 SFDVKD. CDR3 region: CATSLSGSGAQETQYF. The CDR3 coding sequence is TGTGCCACCAGTCTATCGGGTAGCGGGGCGCAAGAGACCCAGTACTTC.

The CDR3 spells CASSQEFGGQPQHF. For the CDR3, the DNA is TGTGCCAGCAGCCAAGAATTCGGGGGTCAGCCCCAGCATTTT. The genes are TRBV3-1 (or the pseudogene TRBV3-2) and TRBJ1-5; D is possibly TRBD1 (5 bases). Germline assignment: CDR1 LGHDT and CDR2 YNNKEL (reference sequence). Trimming pared 0 bases from V and 6 bases from J, leaving 9 bases between. This CDR3 is built from 14 residues.

This clone showed up just a few times. V usage is TRBV29-1 and J usage is TRBJ2-2; 8 bases are shared with TRBD1. After removal of 6 bases from V and 4 bases from J, the junction contained 7 bases not matched to a gene. In germline, CDR1 is SQVTM, CDR2 ANQGSEA. The CDR3 has 14 residues. This chain's CDR3 is CSVADRGGTGELFF. Here the CDR3 DNA reads TGCAGCGTAGCAGACAGGGGAGGCACCGGGGAGCTGTTTTTT.

The chain uses TRBV3-1 (or the pseudogene TRBV3-2) and TRBJ1-1; TRBD1 might be the D (6 bases). Deletions cut 4 bases from V and 3 bases from J, with 15 bases between. This CDR3 region has 15 residues. Germline values: CDR1 LGHDT, CDR2 YNNKEL (reference sequence). The CDR3 protein is CASSPQLQGHTEAFF. DNA for the CDR3: TGTGCCAGCAGCCCGCAACTACAGGGTCACACTGAAGCTTTCTTT.

This chain links TRBV3-1 (or the pseudogene TRBV3-2) with TRBJ2-1; 12 bases agree with TRBD2. This CDR3 spans 15 amino acids. Trimming removed 4 bases from V and 8 bases from J; junction bases left unmatched: 6. Germline CDR1 LGHDT, CDR2 YNNKEL (reference sequence). CDR3: CASSPLAGGGDEQFF. CDR3 nucleotide sequence: TGTGCCAGCAGCCCACTAGCGGGGGGCGGCGATGAGCAGTTCTTC.

CDR3 amino acids: CATSREAGDVSYEQYF. CDR3 in DNA: TGTGCCACCAGCAGAGAAGCGGGCGATGTCTCCTACGAGCAGTACTTC. This rearrangement joins TRBV15 to TRBJ2-7; D possibly corresponds to TRBD2 (6 bases). CDR1 is LNHNV and CDR2 is YYDKDF in the germline V gene (reference sequence). This CDR3 has 16 amino acids. V lost 0 bases, J lost 0 bases, and 12 bases lay in between.

J is TRBJ1-2 and V is TRBV2, with D possibly being TRBD1 (6 bases). V lost 7 bases and J lost 4, with 19 bases in between. The CDR3 contains 15 residues. Germline V gene sequence: CDR1 SNHLY, CDR2 FYNNEI. The CDR3 spells CASIPAGRGFYGYTF. CDR3 DNA: TGTGCCAGCATTCCGGCCGGCAGGGGATTCTATGGCTACACCTTC.

This chain connects TRBV9 to TRBJ1-1; D is unresolved. The germline gives CDR1 SGDLS, CDR2 YYNGEE. V was trimmed by 2 bases and J by 1 base, leaving 9 bases between them. This CDR3 region has 14 residues. The chain's CDR3 is CASSVRSSNTEAFF. As DNA, the CDR3 is TGTGCCAGCAGCGTGCGAAGCTCGAACACTGAAGCTTTCTTT.

Only a few counts were recorded for this clone. The chain has TRBV19 and TRBJ2-7; D might be TRBD1 (6 bases). The CDR3 is 16 amino acids. The germline gives CDR1 LNHDA, CDR2 SQIVND (reference sequence). The V and J ends lost 3 bases and 7 bases respectively, with 22 bases between them. CDR3 DNA sequence: TGTGCCAGTAGTATCCAGTCCCGGGACAAGTTTGGGGAGCAGTACTTC. Its translation: CASSIQSRDKFGEQYF.

J is TRBJ2-7 and V is TRBV5-4, with TRBD2 identical over 13 bases. The CDR3 runs 15 residues. In germline, CDR1 is SGHNT, CDR2 YYREEE (reference sequence). J gave up 2 bases and V 4 bases, and 3 bases lay outside the gene matches. The CDR3 DNA reads TGTGCCAGCAGCCCTGGACTAGCGGGGGCCTACGAGCAGTACTTC. Protein: CASSPGLAGAYEQYF.